This TCR beta chain appears in the sequencing data of a study of cytomegalovirus exposure and HLA in healthy donors. Study outcomes and limitations: Accurate prediction of HLA-A and HLA-B alleles (for most subjects) was reportedly achieved from TCR beta sequences.

Primers: 60 Vbeta forward and 13 Jbeta reverse. TCRdb's table, derived via immunoSEQ multiplex PCR, lists solely in-frame clones and lacks some. This sample yields some 170,000 clones, of which approximately 79% are seen a single time; 6.3% belongs to the top ten. As to this clone: Its antigen is undetermined.

Germline lookup yields CDR1 WNHNN and CDR2 SYGVQD (reference sequence). The ends lost 4 bases at V and 7 bases at J; junction bases unmatched: 9. The CDR3 loop spans 14 amino acids. The sequenced sample consisted of PBMCs. V usage is TRBV10-1 and J usage is TRBJ1-2; 7 bases fit TRBD1. This clonotype originated in a man aged 40-49 years in good health and CMV-seropositive. The CDR3 DNA follows: TGCGCCAGCAGTGCATCGGGACAGTTTTCTGGCTACACCTTC. This translates into CASSASGQFSGYTF.